This T cell receptor (beta chain) was recovered during a study of PD-1 blockade in mismatch repair-deficient tumors. Study outcomes and limitations: 120 to 150 unique blood TCRs came from expansion to three of seven peptides.

The repertoire was sequenced with immunoSEQ multiplex PCR; TCRdb's copy has only in-frame clones and lacks some. The data show about 15,000 clones, under 90% seen once. Trimming took 6 bases from V and 9 from J; bases not matched to a gene: 10. CDR3 size: 14 residues. CDR1 is SNHLY and CDR2 is FYNNEI in the germline V gene. Worth noting for this clone: Its specificity is unknown.

Time point in this sample: 10-day in vitro stimulation with candidate neoantigen peptide 5. The V call is TRBV2, the J call TRBJ2-1, with 8 bases lining up with TRBD2. The TCR sequence derives from an adult with mismatch repair-deficient cancer. This material consisted of cells cultured in vitro, taken from a patient treated with pembrolizumab. The CDR3 DNA reads TGTGCCAGCAGCCCCGGGACTAGAGGGAGTGAGCAGTTCTTC. This gives the protein CASSPGTRGSEQFF.